The rows below give T cell receptor beta chains drawn from one sample of a study of blood T cell repertoires in COVID-19. Here immunoSEQ multiplex PCR was the method, and the copy in TCRdb shows in-frame clones only, minus some. The data show 200,000 to 300,000 clones, around 82% seen once. Sequencing was performed on PBMCs or T cells enriched from blood (not recorded which). These receptors all come from a woman in her thirties or forties who had been exposed to COVID-19. Both conserved end residues are part of each CDR3. D genes are given only for firm matches. Only some rows state a clone size, as once, few, many or a class for expanded clones.

clone_size: NA; v_call: TRBV6-5; j_call: TRBJ1-2; d_call: NA; cdr3_aa: CASRLDGRYGYTF; cdr3_nt: TGTGCCAGCAGACTAGACGGCCGTTATGGCTACACCTTC
clone_size: few; v_call: TRBV5-1; j_call: TRBJ1-5; d_call: NA; cdr3_aa: CARTNQPQHF; cdr3_nt: TGCGCCAGGACAAATCAGCCCCAGCATTTT
clone_size: NA; v_call: TRBV18; j_call: TRBJ2-4; d_call: NA; cdr3_aa: CASSPGEVFKNIQYF; cdr3_nt: TGTGCCAGCTCACCGGGGGAGGTATTCAAAAACATTCAGTACTTC
clone_size: NA; v_call: TRBV15; j_call: TRBJ1-2; d_call: NA; cdr3_aa: CATSRTLMEGGYTF; cdr3_nt: TGTGCCACCAGCAGGACTCTGATGGAGGGCGGCTACACCTTC
clone_size: few; v_call: TRBV7-9; j_call: TRBJ1-1; d_call: TRBD1; cdr3_aa: CASSSRVGQGAEAFF; cdr3_nt: TGTGCCAGCAGCTCCCGGGTTGGGCAGGGGGCTGAAGCTTTCTTT
clone_size: once; v_call: TRBV5-4; j_call: TRBJ1-1; d_call: TRBD1; cdr3_aa: CASSSRQGGTEAFF; cdr3_nt: TGTGCCAGCAGCTCTCGACAGGGTGGTACTGAAGCTTTCTTT
clone_size: NA; v_call: TRBV12-3/TRBV12-4; j_call: TRBJ2-5; d_call: NA; cdr3_aa: CASSFARQETQYF; cdr3_nt: TGTGCCAGCAGTTTCGCGCGACAGGAGACCCAGTACTTC
clone_size: few; v_call: TRBV29-1; j_call: TRBJ1-5; d_call: NA; cdr3_aa: CSVERGSGQPQHF; cdr3_nt: TGCAGCGTTGAAAGGGGGAGCGGTCAGCCCCAGCATTTT
clone_size: NA; v_call: TRBV28; j_call: TRBJ2-7; d_call: NA; cdr3_aa: CASTSSRSTYEQYF; cdr3_nt: TGTGCCAGCACCTCCTCCCGATCTACCTACGAGCAGTACTTC
clone_size: NA; v_call: TRBV18; j_call: TRBJ1-3; d_call: NA; cdr3_aa: CASSPTASSGNTIYF; cdr3_nt: TGTGCCAGCTCACCGACAGCTTCCTCTGGAAACACCATATATTTT
clone_size: few; v_call: TRBV7-2; j_call: TRBJ1-6; d_call: TRBD1; cdr3_aa: CASSPLGRGNSPLHF; cdr3_nt: TGTGCCAGCAGCCCCTTGGGCAGGGGGAATTCACCCCTCCACTTT
clone_size: NA; v_call: TRBV11-1; j_call: TRBJ2-3; d_call: TRBD1; cdr3_aa: CASSRTGGAADTQYF; cdr3_nt: TGTGCCAGCAGCCGGACAGGGGGCGCCGCAGATACGCAGTATTTT
clone_size: NA; v_call: TRBV6-5; j_call: TRBJ2-5; d_call: NA; cdr3_aa: CASSYSGVETQYF; cdr3_nt: TGTGCCAGCAGTTACTCCGGGGTAGAGACCCAGTACTTC
clone_size: NA; v_call: TRBV11-1; j_call: TRBJ2-3; d_call: NA; cdr3_aa: CASSIGRANTDTQYF; cdr3_nt: TGTGCCAGCAGCATAGGCAGGGCGAACACAGATACGCAGTATTTT
clone_size: once; v_call: TRBV2; j_call: TRBJ1-5; d_call: NA; cdr3_aa: CASRDLGGNQPQHF; cdr3_nt: TGTGCCAGCAGGGACCTCGGGGGCAATCAGCCCCAGCATTTT
clone_size: few; v_call: TRBV30; j_call: TRBJ2-2; d_call: TRBD2; cdr3_aa: CAWNGGGTGELFF; cdr3_nt: TGTGCCTGGAACGGGGGGGGCACCGGGGAGCTGTTTTTT
clone_size: NA; v_call: TRBV28; j_call: TRBJ1-3; d_call: NA; cdr3_aa: CASSPNGVGNTIYF; cdr3_nt: TGTGCCAGCAGCCCCAACGGGGTTGGAAACACCATATATTTT
clone_size: NA; v_call: TRBV28; j_call: TRBJ1-6; d_call: NA; cdr3_aa: CATKTAHVAVNGSPLHF; cdr3_nt: TGTGCCACCAAGACAGCACACGTCGCAGTCAACGGATCACCCCTCCACTTT
clone_size: once; v_call: TRBV3-1/TRBV3-2; j_call: TRBJ1-2; d_call: NA; cdr3_aa: CASSQDSVRREANYGYTF; cdr3_nt: TGTGCCAGCAGCCAAGATTCGGTTAGGAGGGAAGCTAACTATGGCTACACCTTC
clone_size: NA; v_call: TRBV7-9; j_call: TRBJ2-5; d_call: TRBD1; cdr3_aa: CASSLGQGGQETQYF; cdr3_nt: TGTGCCAGCAGCTTGGGACAGGGGGGTCAAGAGACCCAGTACTTC
clone_size: NA; v_call: TRBV28; j_call: TRBJ1-5; d_call: NA; cdr3_aa: CASSPRSDSVGQPQHF; cdr3_nt: TGTGCCAGCAGTCCACGATCCGACAGTGTGGGTCAGCCCCAGCATTTT
clone_size: NA; v_call: TRBV2; j_call: TRBJ1-1; d_call: TRBD1; cdr3_aa: CASSGRQGTEAFF; cdr3_nt: TGTGCCAGCAGTGGTAGACAGGGCACTGAAGCTTTCTTT
clone_size: NA; v_call: TRBV7-2; j_call: TRBJ2-3; d_call: TRBD2; cdr3_aa: CASSSRVRLAGGPTDTQYF; cdr3_nt: TGTGCCAGCAGCTCTAGGGTGAGGCTAGCGGGGGGCCCCACAGATACGCAGTATTTT
clone_size: NA; v_call: TRBV9; j_call: TRBJ1-6; d_call: NA; cdr3_aa: CASSLSQSYNSPLHF; cdr3_nt: TGTGCCAGCAGCCTTAGCCAGTCTTATAATTCACCCCTCCACTTT
clone_size: NA; v_call: TRBV14; j_call: TRBJ1-6; d_call: NA; cdr3_aa: CASSQGGEDSPLHF; cdr3_nt: TGTGCCAGCAGCCAAGGAGGAGAGGATTCACCCCTCCACTTT
clone_size: NA; v_call: TRBV28; j_call: TRBJ2-1; d_call: TRBD1; cdr3_aa: CASSFSTGDGEQFF; cdr3_nt: TGTGCCAGCAGTTTTTCTACAGGGGATGGTGAGCAGTTCTTC
clone_size: NA; v_call: TRBV2; j_call: TRBJ2-5; d_call: NA; cdr3_aa: CASSEWGQPEAQYF; cdr3_nt: TGTGCCAGCAGTGAATGGGGGCAACCCGAGGCCCAGTACTTC
clone_size: NA; v_call: TRBV19; j_call: TRBJ1-3; d_call: NA; cdr3_aa: CASSTLGRSGSGNTIYF; cdr3_nt: TGTGCCAGTAGTACCTTAGGAAGGTCGGGCTCTGGAAACACCATATATTTT
clone_size: once; v_call: TRBV3-1/TRBV3-2; j_call: TRBJ2-5; d_call: NA; cdr3_aa: CASSLTGVQETQYF; cdr3_nt: TGTGCCAGCAGCCTGACGGGGGTCCAAGAGACCCAGTACTTC
clone_size: NA; v_call: TRBV5-4; j_call: TRBJ2-3; d_call: TRBD1; cdr3_aa: CASSWGQGSTDTQYF; cdr3_nt: TGTGCCAGCAGCTGGGGACAGGGCAGCACAGATACGCAGTATTTT
clone_size: NA; v_call: TRBV2; j_call: TRBJ1-1; d_call: NA; cdr3_aa: CASSEEGGGGTEAFF; cdr3_nt: TGTGCCAGCAGTGAAGAAGGGGGAGGGGGCACTGAAGCTTTCTTT
clone_size: NA; v_call: TRBV7-6; j_call: TRBJ2-3; d_call: NA; cdr3_aa: CASSLVGGADTQYF; cdr3_nt: TGTGCCAGCAGCTTGGTTGGCGGCGCAGATACGCAGTATTTT
clone_size: once; v_call: TRBV27; j_call: TRBJ1-2; d_call: NA; cdr3_aa: CASSLGREENYGYTF; cdr3_nt: TGTGCCAGCAGTTTAGGACGGGAAGAAAACTATGGCTACACCTTC
clone_size: NA; v_call: TRBV18; j_call: TRBJ2-5; d_call: TRBD2; cdr3_aa: CASSPLAGARMGETQYF; cdr3_nt: TGTGCCAGCTCACCACTAGCGGGGGCCCGGATGGGCGAGACCCAGTACTTC
clone_size: NA; v_call: TRBV29-1; j_call: TRBJ2-5; d_call: NA; cdr3_aa: CSVESTGSETQYF; cdr3_nt: TGCAGCGTTGAATCAACAGGGAGTGAGACCCAGTACTTC
clone_size: NA; v_call: TRBV7-3; j_call: TRBJ2-3; d_call: TRBD2; cdr3_aa: CASSLLAGGTDTQYF; cdr3_nt: TGTGCCAGCAGTCTCCTAGCGGGGGGCACAGATACGCAGTATTTT
clone_size: NA; v_call: TRBV30; j_call: TRBJ1-6; d_call: NA; cdr3_aa: CAWSVRGGFSYNSPLHF; cdr3_nt: TGTGCCTGGAGTGTACGCGGGGGGTTCTCCTATAATTCACCCCTCCACTTT
clone_size: NA; v_call: TRBV6-5; j_call: TRBJ1-2; d_call: NA; cdr3_aa: CASSWGGVDYGYTF; cdr3_nt: TGTGCCAGCAGTTGGGGCGGGGTGGACTATGGCTACACCTTC
clone_size: once; v_call: TRBV10-3; j_call: TRBJ2-3; d_call: NA; cdr3_aa: CAISEREYDTQYF; cdr3_nt: TGTGCCATCAGTGAGAGAGAGTACGATACGCAGTATTTT
clone_size: once; v_call: TRBV3-1/TRBV3-2; j_call: TRBJ1-5; d_call: NA; cdr3_aa: CASSLRPRGGGVSNQPQHF; cdr3_nt: TGTGCCAGCAGCCTTCGGCCCCGGGGGGGCGGGGTGAGCAATCAGCCCCAGCATTTT
clone_size: NA; v_call: TRBV5-1; j_call: TRBJ1-1; d_call: NA; cdr3_aa: CASSSGGRPDSFF; cdr3_nt: TGCGCCAGCAGCTCGGGGGGGCGTCCCGACTCTTTCTTT
clone_size: NA; v_call: TRBV13; j_call: TRBJ2-2; d_call: TRBD1; cdr3_aa: CASSSTGGAGHGELFF; cdr3_nt: TGTGCCAGCAGCTCGACAGGGGGCGCAGGGCACGGGGAGCTGTTTTTT
clone_size: NA; v_call: TRBV7-6; j_call: TRBJ2-1; d_call: NA; cdr3_aa: CASSLRSRAGVNEQFF; cdr3_nt: TGTGCCAGCAGCCTACGGAGCAGGGCTGGAGTTAATGAGCAGTTCTTC